Below, 7 T cell receptor beta chains from the same sample are listed, as sequenced in a study of cytomegalovirus exposure and HLA in healthy donors. The PCR made use of 60 Vbeta and 13 Jbeta primers. Profiled with immunoSEQ multiplex PCR; TCRdb holds only in-frame clones, not every one. The data contain 120,000 to 150,000 clones, about four fifths of them singletons. The sample comprised PBMCs. Receptors were obtained from a woman aged 40 to 49 in good health and CMV-seropositive.

The J gene is TRBJ1-1, the V gene TRBV19; a weak D match, TRBD1 (6 bases). The CDR3 runs 13 residues. The germline V and J ends were trimmed by 6 bases and 5 bases, with 13 bases remaining between them. The germline V gene has CDR1 LNHDA and CDR2 SQIVND (reference sequence). CDR3: CASRTYRETEAFF. For the CDR3, the DNA is TGTGCCAGTAGGACATACAGGGAAACTGAAGCTTTCTTT.

CDR3 nucleotides: TGTGCCAGCAGCGTAGAGGGGCTAGCGGGGGTGGAGACCCAGTACTTC. Encoded protein: CASSVEGLAGVETQYF. This chain connects TRBV9 to TRBJ2-5, with TRBD2 matching 10 bases. The trim removed 0 bases at V and 5 bases at J, leaving 7 bases unmatched. There are 16 residues in the CDR3. The germline V gene encodes CDR1 SGDLS and CDR2 YYNGEE.

The genes are TRBV30 and TRBJ2-7; weak D call: TRBD2 (5 bases). Germline V CDR1 and CDR2: GTSNPN, SVGIG (reference sequence). V lost 4 bases, J lost 6 bases, and 22 bases lay in between. There are 15 residues in the CDR3. The DNA for the CDR3 is TGTGCCTGGAATCATAGAGGGTCAACTTCAATCGAGCAGTACTTC. Protein product: CAWNHRGSTSIEQYF.

The chain joins TRBV2 to TRBJ1-5; D might be TRBD1 (5 bases). This CDR3 spans 13 amino acids. CDR1 SNHLY and CDR2 FYNNEI come from the germline V gene. V was shortened by 7 bases and J by 5 bases, with 12 bases between the two germline ends. This chain's CDR3 is CASKETDDQPQHF. CDR3 in DNA: TGTGCCAGCAAGGAGACAGATGATCAGCCCCAGCATTTT.

V usage is TRBV4-3 and J usage is TRBJ2-7, with 11 bases aligning to TRBD2. This CDR3 region has 15 residues. Germline assignment: CDR1 LGHNA and CDR2 YSLEER. V dropped 1 base and J dropped 4; count of bases not matched to a gene: 3. The CDR3 protein is CASSQASGGQYEQYF. CDR3 bases: TGCGCCAGCAGCCAAGCTAGCGGGGGGCAGTACGAGCAGTACTTC.

The gene calls are TRBV5-4 and TRBJ2-5; 11 nucleotides match TRBD2. The germline CDR1 and CDR2 sequences are SGHNT and YYREEE (reference sequence). The CDR3 contains 15 residues. With V trimmed by 3 bases and J by 5 bases, 6 bases remained unmatched. CDR3 DNA: TGTGCCAGCAGCTCTAGCGGGAGGAGGATTGAGACCCAGTACTTC. Protein: CASSSSGRRIETQYF.

The chain is built from TRBV28 and TRBJ2-5, with 7 bases matching TRBD2. Looked up from germline, CDR1 is MDHEN and CDR2 is SYDVKM. The length of the CDR3 is 16 residues. After removal of 7 bases from V and 5 bases from J, the junction contained 16 bases not matched to a gene. This CDR3 is CASIDPRGEKGETQYF. CDR3 sequence (DNA): TGTGCCAGCATCGATCCCCGGGGGGAAAAAGGGGAGACCCAGTACTTC.